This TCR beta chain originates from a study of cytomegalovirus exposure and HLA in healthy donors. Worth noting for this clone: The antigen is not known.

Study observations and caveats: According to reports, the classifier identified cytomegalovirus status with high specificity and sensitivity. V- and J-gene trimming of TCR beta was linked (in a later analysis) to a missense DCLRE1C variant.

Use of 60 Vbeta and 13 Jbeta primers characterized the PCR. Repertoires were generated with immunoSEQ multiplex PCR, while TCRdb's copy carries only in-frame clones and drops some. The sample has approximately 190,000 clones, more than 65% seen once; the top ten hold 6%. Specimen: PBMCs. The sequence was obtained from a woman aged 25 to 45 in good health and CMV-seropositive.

The CDR3 protein is CASSQDWVGDLNTEAFF. CDR3 sequence (DNA): TGCGCCAGCAGCCAAGATTGGGTCGGGGATTTGAACACTGAAGCTTTCTTT. The V call is TRBV4-3, the J call TRBJ1-1; D unclear. Trimming removed 0 bases at V and 0 bases at J, with 14 bases between. From germline, CDR1 is LGHNA and CDR2 YSLEER. The CDR3 has 17 amino acids.